Listed below are T cell receptor beta chains from one sample, sequenced in a study of blood T cells in healthy people across ages. From the 5' RACE reads, TCRdb called clonotypes with MiXCR, one entry per CDR3 protein. The top ten clones hold about 11% of a sample with some 1.6 million distinct CDR3 sequences, about 31% of them seen once. The sample consisted of blood. The receptors derive from a woman aged 25-40 years in good health. Both conserved end residues are part of each CDR3. Fields, in order: V gene, D gene, clone size, J gene, CDR3 DNA, CDR3 protein. D genes are given only for firm matches. Clone size is given for some rows only: seen once, a few or many times, or a class if the clone is expanded.

v_gene: TRBV7-3
d_gene: NA
abundance: NA
j_gene: TRBJ1-6
CDR3nt: TGTGCCTCGTGGGGGGCGAATTCACCCCTCCACTTT
CDR3aa: CASWGANSPLHF

v_gene: TRBV9
d_gene: NA
abundance: NA
j_gene: TRBJ2-1
CDR3nt: TGTGCCAGCAGCTGGGACCCTAGGGATGAGCAGTTCTTC
CDR3aa: CASSWDPRDEQFF

v_gene: TRBV4-1
d_gene: TRBD2
abundance: few
j_gene: TRBJ2-1
CDR3nt: TGCGCCAGCAGCCAAATCCGAGCGGGAGGGTCCTACAATGAGCAGTTCTTC
CDR3aa: CASSQIRAGGSYNEQFF

v_gene: TRBV30
d_gene: NA
abundance: few
j_gene: TRBJ2-7
CDR3nt: TGTGCCTGGAGTGCTGGGTCCCAATACGAGCAGTACTTC
CDR3aa: CAWSAGSQYEQYF

v_gene: TRBV20-1
d_gene: NA
abundance: few
j_gene: TRBJ2-3
CDR3nt: TGCAGTGCTGTAGGGAAGGGGTCCACAGATACGCAGTATTTT
CDR3aa: CSAVGKGSTDTQYF

v_gene: TRBV24-1
d_gene: NA
abundance: few
j_gene: TRBJ1-6
CDR3nt: TGTGCCACCAGTGAAAGCCCTCCACTGAATTCACCCCTCCACTTT
CDR3aa: CATSESPPLNSPLHF

v_gene: TRBV27
d_gene: NA
abundance: NA
j_gene: TRBJ1-4
CDR3nt: TGTGCCAGCAGTTCCAGGTTAGATGAAAAACTGTTTTTT
CDR3aa: CASSSRLDEKLFF

v_gene: TRBV29-1
d_gene: NA
abundance: many
j_gene: TRBJ2-5
CDR3nt: TGCAGCGTTGAGATAGGGGCCACCGAGACCCAGTACTTC
CDR3aa: CSVEIGATETQYF

v_gene: TRBV20-1
d_gene: NA
abundance: NA
j_gene: TRBJ1-6
CDR3nt: TGCAGTGCTAGAGATCAGAACAATTGGGAAATTAATTCACCCCTCCACTTT
CDR3aa: CSARDQNNWEINSPLHF

v_gene: TRBV20-1
d_gene: NA
abundance: few
j_gene: TRBJ2-3
CDR3nt: TGCAGTGCTAGAGATCAAGGGGTCGATACGCAGTATTTT
CDR3aa: CSARDQGVDTQYF

v_gene: TRBV5-1
d_gene: NA
abundance: NA
j_gene: TRBJ1-2
CDR3nt: TGCGCCAGCACTGCACAGGCGAGTCGATATGGCTACACCTTC
CDR3aa: CASTAQASRYGYTF

v_gene: TRBV2
d_gene: NA
abundance: NA
j_gene: TRBJ2-7
CDR3nt: TGTGCCAGCAGGCATACACAGCAGCCCTACGAGCAGTACTTC
CDR3aa: CASRHTQQPYEQYF

v_gene: TRBV9
d_gene: NA
abundance: NA
j_gene: TRBJ1-2
CDR3nt: TGTGCCAGCAGCCTAAGAGTCCCGGGACAAGAAGATGGCTACACCTTC
CDR3aa: CASSLRVPGQEDGYTF

v_gene: TRBV7-3
d_gene: TRBD2
abundance: few
j_gene: TRBJ2-1
CDR3nt: TGTGCCAGCAGCTCCCAGACTAGCGCTAACAATGAGCAGTTCTTC
CDR3aa: CASSSQTSANNEQFF

v_gene: TRBV19
d_gene: NA
abundance: NA
j_gene: TRBJ2-7
CDR3nt: TGTGCCAGTAGTATATTTGGGGGCGAGCAGTACTTC
CDR3aa: CASSIFGGEQYF

v_gene: TRBV20-1
d_gene: NA
abundance: few
j_gene: TRBJ2-5
CDR3nt: TGCAGTGCTAGTCGAACAGGGTATAGAGAGACCCAGTACTTC
CDR3aa: CSASRTGYRETQYF

v_gene: TRBV6-6
d_gene: NA
abundance: few
j_gene: TRBJ2-7
CDR3nt: TGTGCCAGCGGGGGAGCCGTTAGCTCCTACGAGCAGTACTTC
CDR3aa: CASGGAVSSYEQYF

v_gene: TRBV15
d_gene: TRBD1
abundance: few
j_gene: TRBJ1-2
CDR3nt: TGTGCCACCAGCCCGGGACAGGTGGGCTATGGCTACACCTTC
CDR3aa: CATSPGQVGYGYTF

v_gene: TRBV7-9
d_gene: NA
abundance: few
j_gene: TRBJ2-7
CDR3nt: TGTGCCAGCAGCTTAGGGCGAGAAAACGAGCAGTACTTC
CDR3aa: CASSLGRENEQYF

v_gene: TRBV7-9
d_gene: NA
abundance: NA
j_gene: TRBJ2-3
CDR3nt: TGTGCCAGCAGCTTAGGTCTCGAGCCCTTTGGGACAGATACGCAGTATTTT
CDR3aa: CASSLGLEPFGTDTQYF

v_gene: TRBV20-1
d_gene: NA
abundance: NA
j_gene: TRBJ2-2
CDR3nt: TGCAGTGGTCTTGAGGTGAACACCGGGGAGCTGTTTTTT
CDR3aa: CSGLEVNTGELFF

v_gene: TRBV5-1
d_gene: TRBD2
abundance: NA
j_gene: TRBJ2-3
CDR3nt: TGCGCCAGCAGCCCTGCCGGGACTAGCGGGCCAGATACGCAGTATTTT
CDR3aa: CASSPAGTSGPDTQYF

v_gene: TRBV4-2
d_gene: NA
abundance: NA
j_gene: TRBJ2-1
CDR3nt: TGTGCCAGCAGCCAAGATCGAGCAGACTCCTACAATGAGCAGTTCTTC
CDR3aa: CASSQDRADSYNEQFF

v_gene: TRBV12-3/TRBV12-4
d_gene: NA
abundance: NA
j_gene: TRBJ2-7
CDR3nt: TGTGCCAGCACTGGGACGGAGTTCTTCTACGAGCAGTACTTC
CDR3aa: CASTGTEFFYEQYF

v_gene: TRBV2
d_gene: NA
abundance: NA
j_gene: TRBJ1-1
CDR3nt: TGTGCCAGCAGGGGGGGGGAGGGGGACACTGAAGCTTTCTTT
CDR3aa: CASRGGEGDTEAFF

v_gene: TRBV6-2/TRBV6-3
d_gene: TRBD1
abundance: once
j_gene: TRBJ2-1
CDR3nt: TGTGTCAGCAGTTTTCCGGGACAGGGGGGCAATGAGCAGTTCTTC
CDR3aa: CVSSFPGQGGNEQFF

v_gene: TRBV7-6
d_gene: TRBD2
abundance: NA
j_gene: TRBJ2-7
CDR3nt: TGTGCCAGCAGCCCGCCTGGGGGACTAGCGGGAGCCCAACCCTACGAGCAGTACTTC
CDR3aa: CASSPPGGLAGAQPYEQYF

v_gene: TRBV7-2
d_gene: NA
abundance: few
j_gene: TRBJ1-6
CDR3nt: TGTGCCAGCAGCTTAATTTACGAGTCCTCACCCCTCCACTTT
CDR3aa: CASSLIYESSPLHF

v_gene: TRBV20-1
d_gene: NA
abundance: few
j_gene: TRBJ1-2
CDR3nt: TGCAGTGCTAGAGGGGATTGGAGCTATGGCTACACCTTC
CDR3aa: CSARGDWSYGYTF

v_gene: TRBV5-1
d_gene: NA
abundance: once
j_gene: TRBJ1-2
CDR3nt: TGCGCCAGCAGCGTCGAGGGGTTGGGAGGTGGCTACACCTTC
CDR3aa: CASSVEGLGGGYTF

v_gene: TRBV10-3
d_gene: NA
abundance: few
j_gene: TRBJ2-7
CDR3nt: TGTACCATCAGTGAGAGGGACGAGCAGTACTTC
CDR3aa: CTISERDEQYF

v_gene: TRBV3-1
d_gene: NA
abundance: NA
j_gene: TRBJ2-5
CDR3nt: TGTGCCAGCAGCCAAATCTTCGGCCCTGAGACCCAGTACTTC
CDR3aa: CASSQIFGPETQYF

v_gene: TRBV15
d_gene: TRBD1
abundance: few
j_gene: TRBJ1-1
CDR3nt: TGTGCCACCAGCAGAGAGATTAAGACAGGGACGAACACTGAAGCTTTCTTT
CDR3aa: CATSREIKTGTNTEAFF

v_gene: TRBV12-3/TRBV12-4
d_gene: NA
abundance: NA
j_gene: TRBJ1-5
CDR3nt: TGTGCCAGCAGTTTGGGAGGGTCTGGGAATCAGCCCCAGCATTTT
CDR3aa: CASSLGGSGNQPQHF

v_gene: TRBV7-2
d_gene: TRBD2
abundance: NA
j_gene: TRBJ2-7
CDR3nt: TGTGCCAGCAGCTTATCGACTAGCGGGAGGGCCGACGAGCAGTACTTC
CDR3aa: CASSLSTSGRADEQYF

v_gene: TRBV12-3/TRBV12-4
d_gene: TRBD1
abundance: once
j_gene: TRBJ2-5
CDR3nt: TGTACCAGCAGTTCCTCGGGACAGCTTTACCAAGAGACCCAGTACTTC
CDR3aa: CTSSSSGQLYQETQYF

v_gene: TRBV4-1
d_gene: NA
abundance: few
j_gene: TRBJ2-5
CDR3nt: TGCGCCAGCAGCCAAGGAGGGTGGAAAGAGACCCAGTACTTC
CDR3aa: CASSQGGWKETQYF

v_gene: TRBV5-1
d_gene: TRBD2
abundance: NA
j_gene: TRBJ2-5
CDR3nt: TGCGCCAGCAGCTCGAGACTAGCGGGGGGGAAAGAGACCCAGTACTTC
CDR3aa: CASSSRLAGGKETQYF

v_gene: TRBV27
d_gene: TRBD2
abundance: NA
j_gene: TRBJ2-7
CDR3nt: TGTGCCAGCAGTTTATCCGGACTAGCGGGAGTTTTCTCCTACAATGAGCAGTACTTC
CDR3aa: CASSLSGLAGVFSYNEQYF

v_gene: TRBV5-1
d_gene: TRBD1
abundance: NA
j_gene: TRBJ2-7
CDR3nt: TGCGCCAGCGGCTGGGGCCGGGACAGGGGGAACTACGAGCAGTACTTC
CDR3aa: CASGWGRDRGNYEQYF

v_gene: TRBV4-2
d_gene: TRBD1
abundance: NA
j_gene: TRBJ1-4
CDR3nt: TGTGCCAGCAGCCCGAAGGGACAGGCTAATGAAAAACTGTTTTTT
CDR3aa: CASSPKGQANEKLFF

v_gene: TRBV11-2
d_gene: NA
abundance: NA
j_gene: TRBJ1-1
CDR3nt: TGTGCCAGCAACTTAGTGGAAGGGTGGAGCACTGAAGCTTTCTTT
CDR3aa: CASNLVEGWSTEAFF

v_gene: TRBV29-1
d_gene: NA
abundance: few
j_gene: TRBJ2-1
CDR3nt: TGCAGCGTTGAACACCGCAATGAGCAGGTCTTC
CDR3aa: CSVEHRNEQVF

v_gene: TRBV5-1
d_gene: NA
abundance: few
j_gene: TRBJ2-7
CDR3nt: TGCGCCAGCAGCTTGGCGGAAGCCTGGGGCGAGCAGTACTTC
CDR3aa: CASSLAEAWGEQYF

v_gene: TRBV5-1
d_gene: TRBD1
abundance: few
j_gene: TRBJ2-1
CDR3nt: TGCGCCAGCAGCTCTAACGGACAGGGGGAGTACAATGAGCAGTTCTTC
CDR3aa: CASSSNGQGEYNEQFF

v_gene: TRBV6-5
d_gene: NA
abundance: few
j_gene: TRBJ2-2
CDR3nt: TGTGCCAGCAGTTACAGAGGGGGGGACCTCTACACCGGGGAGCTGTTTTTT
CDR3aa: CASSYRGGDLYTGELFF

v_gene: TRBV29-1
d_gene: NA
abundance: many
j_gene: TRBJ2-7
CDR3nt: TGCAGCGTTGAGTCGCAGCTACCGACCTACGAGCAGTACTTC
CDR3aa: CSVESQLPTYEQYF

v_gene: TRBV28
d_gene: TRBD1
abundance: NA
j_gene: TRBJ2-5
CDR3nt: TGTGCCATGGACAGGGGGTCTGTTTGTATGGAGACCCAGTACTTC
CDR3aa: CAMDRGSVCMETQYF

v_gene: TRBV4-1
d_gene: TRBD1
abundance: few
j_gene: TRBJ2-3
CDR3nt: TGCGCCAGCAGTAAAACCGGGACAGCTAGCACAGATACGCAGTATTTT
CDR3aa: CASSKTGTASTDTQYF

v_gene: TRBV10-3
d_gene: NA
abundance: few
j_gene: TRBJ1-6
CDR3nt: TGTGCCATCAGTGGTTCGGGCCTCAATTCACCCCTCCACTTT
CDR3aa: CAISGSGLNSPLHF